A selection of T cell receptor beta chains follows, all from one sample in a study of regulatory T cells in long-lasting Graves disease. Via MiXCR, TCRdb re-called the multiplex PCR reads, giving one row per CDR3 protein. Of about 470,000 distinct CDR3 sequences listed, less than 25% are singletons. The source material was peripheral blood mononuclear cells (PBMCs), sampled when the disease was refractory, from a patient treated with antithyroid drugs. The receptors come from a female donor with Graves disease. Both conserved end residues are part of each CDR3. D genes are given only for firm matches. Clone size is shown for a subset of rows, as once, few, many or a class of expanded clone.

>TRBJ2-5|NA|TRBV7-3|NA
TGTGCCAGCAGCTTAACAGGGGGGGTGCTGGGGACCCAGTACTTC
CASSLTGGVLGTQYF
>TRBJ2-5|NA|TRBV11-1|NA
TGTGCCGGCAGTGACTCGTCGACCCAGTACTTC
CAGSDSSTQYF
>TRBJ2-7|NA|TRBV28|NA
TGTGCCAGCAGTTTCGCAGTCACCTGCGAGCAGTACTTC
CASSFAVTCEQYF
>TRBJ2-6|TRBD1|TRBV19|few
TGTGCCAGCATGACGTCGGGACAGGGGGCAAGTGGGGCCAACGTCCTGACTTTC
CASMTSGQGASGANVLTF
>TRBJ2-7|NA|TRBV6-2/TRBV6-3|many
TGTGCCGCGGCCCCTGCTAGCCCCTACGAGCAGTACTTC
CAAAPASPYEQYF
>TRBJ1-3|TRBD1|TRBV6-2/TRBV6-3|NA
TGTGCCAGCAGTTACGGACAGGGGACTGGAAACGCCATATATTTT
CASSYGQGTGNAIYF
>TRBJ1-2|TRBD1|TRBV30|many
TGTGCCTGCCAGACAGGGACCGGCTACACCTTC
CACQTGTGYTF
>TRBJ2-2|NA|TRBV6-1|NA
TGTGCCAGCAGTATGGCGTCACAAGCGGTGAACACCGGGGAGCTGTTTTTT
CASSMASQAVNTGELFF
>TRBJ2-5|TRBD1|TRBV30|many
TGTGCCTGGAGTGTACGAAGAGGACAGGGGTACCAAGAGACCCAGTACTTC
CAWSVRRGQGYQETQYF
>TRBJ2-2|NA|TRBV11-3|many
TGTGCCAGCAGCTTAGACGGGGTTGGGGAGCTGTTTTTT
CASSLDGVGELFF
>TRBJ2-2|NA|TRBV6-5|few
TGTGCCAGCAGTTACTCCGTGGCTGGGGGCGAGAAGGCCGGGGAGCTGTTTTTT
CASSYSVAGGEKAGELFF
>TRBJ2-3|NA|TRBV28|NA
TGTGCCAGCGCCTTATCCCTCAGCACAGATACGCAGTATTTT
CASALSLSTDTQYF
>TRBJ2-4|NA|TRBV19|NA
TGTGCCAGTAGTATCCGAGAGACGTACAAAAACATTCAGTACTTC
CASSIRETYKNIQYF
>TRBJ2-7|TRBD1|TRBV20-1|few
TGCAGTGCCAGTGGGGGACAGTACTACGAGCAGTACTTC
CSASGGQYYEQYF
>TRBJ1-6|NA|TRBV5-1|NA
TGCGCCAGCAGAGAAGGGAGGGGAAATTCACCCCTCCACTTT
CASREGRGNSPLHF
>TRBJ1-5|NA|TRBV7-8|NA
TGTGCCAGCAGCTTATGGGGGCTTCGGGGAGGTAATCAGCCCCAGCATTTT
CASSLWGLRGGNQPQHF
>TRBJ2-7|NA|TRBV28|many
TGTGCCAGCAGTCCCGGACACCAGATCTACGAGCAGTACTTC
CASSPGHQIYEQYF
>TRBJ1-1|TRBD1|TRBV9|many
TGTGCCAGCAGCGTAGGTGGACAGGGGGACACTGAAGCTTTCTTT
CASSVGGQGDTEAFF
>TRBJ2-1|TRBD2|TRBV28|few
TGTGCCAGCAGGGCTCCGGGACTAGCGGGAGGGAGGGAGCAGTTCTTC
CASRAPGLAGGREQFF
>TRBJ2-2|NA|TRBV5-6|NA
TGTGCCAGCAGCTTGGAGCTAGCCGGGGGGCTGTTTTTT
CASSLELAGGLFF
>TRBJ1-2|TRBD1|TRBV29-1|few
TGCAGCGCTGTAGGGGGCGGGCTGGTTGGCTACACCTTC
CSAVGGGLVGYTF
>TRBJ2-5|NA|TRBV28|many
TGTGCCAGCGGACAGTACCTCCGAGAGACCCAGTACTTC
CASGQYLRETQYF
>TRBJ2-5|TRBD2|TRBV6-1|many
TGTGCCAGTGGGACTAGCGGGCAAGAGACCCAGTACTTC
CASGTSGQETQYF
>TRBJ2-7|NA|TRBV6-2/TRBV6-3|NA
TGTGCCAGCAGTTACTCGAAGGAGGAGATTAGCTACGAGCAGTACTTC
CASSYSKEEISYEQYF
>TRBJ1-3|NA|TRBV5-1|NA
TGCGCCAGCAGCGTGACATTTAGCTCTGGAAACACCATATATTTT
CASSVTFSSGNTIYF
>TRBJ2-7|NA|TRBV5-6|NA
TGTGCCAGCAGCTTCACCCTCTGGCCGACGCAGGGAGAGGCCTACGAGCAGTACTTC
CASSFTLWPTQGEAYEQYF
>TRBJ1-2|NA|TRBV12-3/TRBV12-4|NA
TGTGCCAGCAGTTCGGGGCCTAACTATGGCTACACCTTC
CASSSGPNYGYTF
>TRBJ2-1|TRBD1|TRBV27|few
TGTGCCAGCGCAGGGGGCGGACGGGGTGCCTACAATGAGCAGTTCTTC
CASAGGGRGAYNEQFF
>TRBJ2-1|NA|TRBV9|NA
TGTGCCAGCAGCGGACTCAATGAGCAGTTCTTC
CASSGLNEQFF
>TRBJ2-5|NA|TRBV9|few
TGTGCCAGCAGCGTAAAAGGCGACTTTGGAGAGACCCAGTACTTC
CASSVKGDFGETQYF
>TRBJ2-6|NA|TRBV5-4|NA
TGTGCCAGCAGCTTGCTGGGGTCTTCTGGGGCCAACGTCCTGACTTTC
CASSLLGSSGANVLTF
>TRBJ1-3|NA|TRBV20-1|many
TGCAGTGCGAGAGCGGGGGGCGAGGTTGGAAACACCATATATTTT
CSARAGGEVGNTIYF
>TRBJ2-5|NA|TRBV4-1|NA
TGCGCCAGCACAGGGCTGGGGGAGACCCAGTACTTC
CASTGLGETQYF
>TRBJ2-6|NA|TRBV14|few
TGTGCCAGCAGCCAAGCGGGACACGGGTACTCTGGGGCCAACGTCCTGACTTTC
CASSQAGHGYSGANVLTF
>TRBJ2-7|TRBD1|TRBV29-1|NA
TGCAGCGCCAGAGACAGGGGTGAATACGAGCAGTACTTC
CSARDRGEYEQYF
>TRBJ2-7|NA|TRBV6-2/TRBV6-3|once
TGTGCCAGCAGTTACGGGTCAGACTACGAGCAGTACTTC
CASSYGSDYEQYF
>TRBJ2-1|NA|TRBV7-3|few
TGTGCCAGCAGCTTTAAGGGGGATTTGATCAACAATGAGCAGTTCTTC
CASSFKGDLINNEQFF
>TRBJ1-1|NA|TRBV19|NA
TGTGCCAGCAGCCGGGGGAGTACTGAAGCTTTCTTT
CASSRGSTEAFF
>TRBJ1-1|NA|TRBV11-2|many
TGTGCCAGCAGCGCCAGGGACCTGAACACTGAAGCTTTCTTT
CASSARDLNTEAFF
>TRBJ1-5|NA|TRBV28|many
TGTGCCAGCAGTTTGTCCAGGGTGGGTCAGCCCCAGCATTTT
CASSLSRVGQPQHF
>TRBJ1-6|NA|TRBV7-2|many
TGTGCCAGCAGCTTGGACCTCATAAATTCACCCCTCCACTTT
CASSLDLINSPLHF
>TRBJ2-7|TRBD1|TRBV28|many
TGTGCCAGCTTTGGAGCCGGGACAGGGGGATCCTACGAGCAGTACTTC
CASFGAGTGGSYEQYF
>TRBJ2-7|NA|TRBV20-1|NA
TGCAGTGCTAGAGATCTGACAGGCCCTCCCTACGAGCAGTACTTC
CSARDLTGPPYEQYF
>TRBJ2-1|NA|TRBV6-1|NA
TGTGCCAGCAGGCCGGAAACGCTCGGAAGTTACAATGAGCAGTTCTTC
CASRPETLGSYNEQFF
>TRBJ1-5|TRBD1|TRBV6-1|NA
TGTGCCAGCAGCGAAACAGGGGTGGGTCAGCCCCAGCATTTT
CASSETGVGQPQHF
>TRBJ2-2|TRBD2|TRBV12-3/TRBV12-4|many
TGTGCCAGCAGTTTAGCGGGAGGGCCGAAGACCGGGGAGCTGTTTTTT
CASSLAGGPKTGELFF
>TRBJ2-1|TRBD1|TRBV12-3/TRBV12-4|few
TGTGCCAGCAGTTTCCCCGGGACAGGGAGGTATAATGAGCAGTTCTTC
CASSFPGTGRYNEQFF
>TRBJ1-5|NA|TRBV14|NA
TGTGCCAGCAGCCCCGGGGGATACAATCAGCCCCAGCATTTT
CASSPGGYNQPQHF
>TRBJ1-1|NA|TRBV24-1|many
TGTGCCACCAGTGATGGTACCACTGAAGCTTTCTTT
CATSDGTTEAFF
>TRBJ1-5|NA|TRBV7-8|many
TGTGCCAGCAGCTTATATCGAAGCGTTAGCAATCAGCCCCAGCATTTT
CASSLYRSVSNQPQHF